Listed here are 6 T cell receptor beta chains from one sample, sequenced in a study of PD-1 blockade in classical Hodgkin lymphoma. Each patient relapsed following autologous stem cell transplantation, and prior brentuximab vedotin exposure differed. Clones were sequenced by immunoSEQ multiplex PCR, and TCRdb holds only the in-frame ones, with some missing. The sample has some 15,000 clones, 65% to 85% seen once. This specimen was peripheral blood mononuclear cells (PBMCs), taken before the second cycle of nivolumab. Receptors were obtained from a human donor with classical Hodgkin lymphoma.

The chain has TRBV10-3 and TRBJ2-2; 8 nucleotides agree with TRBD1. Germline V CDR1 and CDR2: ENHRY, SYGVKD. Trimming at V came to 0 bases and at J to 4 bases, leaving 1 base not matched to a gene. This CDR3 is 15 amino acids long. The CDR3 loop reads CAISESGQGTGELFF. The CDR3 DNA follows: TGTGCCATCAGTGAGTCCGGACAGGGCACCGGGGAGCTGTTTTTT.

The chain employs TRBV19 and TRBJ1-2; 8 bases are shared with TRBD1. The CDR3 length is 17 residues. Looked up from germline, CDR1 is LNHDA and CDR2 is SQIVND (reference sequence). The V gene end was trimmed by 5 bases and the J gene end by 0 bases; junction bases not matched to a gene: 11. Here the CDR3 reads CASSAGQGDLSNYGYTF. As DNA, the CDR3 is TGTGCCAGTAGTGCCGGACAGGGAGACTTATCTAACTATGGCTACACCTTC.

The chain recombines TRBV27 with TRBJ1-2; 10 bases line up with TRBD1. V lost 2 bases to trimming and J lost 3 bases; unmatched junction nucleotides: 9. Germline CDR1 and CDR2: MNHEY and SMNVEV (reference sequence). This CDR3 is 17 amino acids long. The CDR3 DNA reads as TGTGCCAGCAGTTTACTGGGGACAGGGGCAATTGACTATGGCTACACCTTC. Amino acids: CASSLLGTGAIDYGYTF.

The chain uses TRBV23-1 and TRBJ1-2, with a weak D call TRBD1 (5 bases). TRBV23-1 is labeled an ORF, and its function is uncertain. Trimming stripped 8 bases from V and 2 bases from J, with 15 bases between. The CDR3 runs to 14 residues. CDR3 amino acids: CASGNHRQNYGYTF. For the CDR3, the DNA is TGCGCCAGCGGGAATCACAGGCAAAACTATGGCTACACCTTC.

This clone was counted a single time. This sequence joins TRBV2 and TRBJ2-1; 8 nucleotides line up with TRBD2. CDR1 and CDR2 (germline): SNHLY, FYNNEI. V was pared by 4 bases and J by 11 bases, with 7 bases of the junction left unmatched. The CDR3 spans 13 residues. This chain's CDR3 is CASSVTAGGKQFF. DNA of the CDR3: TGTGCCAGCAGTGTTACTGCGGGGGGCAAGCAGTTCTTC.

Only a few counts were recorded for this clone. The CDR3 reads CASSLGQINYGYTF. Here the CDR3 DNA reads TGTGCCAGCAGCTTGGGACAGATAAACTATGGCTACACCTTC. J is TRBJ1-2 and V is TRBV5-8; D perhaps matches TRBD1 (5 bases). The CDR3 is made up of 14 amino acids. V lost 0 bases and J lost 2, with 8 bases in between. Germline assignment: CDR1 SGHTS and CDR2 YDEGEE.